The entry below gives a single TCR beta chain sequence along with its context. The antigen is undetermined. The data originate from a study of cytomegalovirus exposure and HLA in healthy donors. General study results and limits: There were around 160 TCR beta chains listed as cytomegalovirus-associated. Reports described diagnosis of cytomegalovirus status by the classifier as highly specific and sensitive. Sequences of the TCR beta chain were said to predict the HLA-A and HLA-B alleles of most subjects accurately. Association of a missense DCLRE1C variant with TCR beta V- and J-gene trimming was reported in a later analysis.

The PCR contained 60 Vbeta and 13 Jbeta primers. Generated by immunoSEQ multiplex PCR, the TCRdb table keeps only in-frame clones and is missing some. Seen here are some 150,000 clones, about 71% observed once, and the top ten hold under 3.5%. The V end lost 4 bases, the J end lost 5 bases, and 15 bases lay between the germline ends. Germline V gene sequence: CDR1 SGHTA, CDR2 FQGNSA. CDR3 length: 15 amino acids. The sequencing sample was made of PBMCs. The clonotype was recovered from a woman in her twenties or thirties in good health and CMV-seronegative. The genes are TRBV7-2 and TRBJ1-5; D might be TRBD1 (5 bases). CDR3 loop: CASSSVVGVYQPQHF. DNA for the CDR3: TGTGCCAGCAGCTCCGTCGTAGGGGTCTATCAGCCCCAGCATTTT.